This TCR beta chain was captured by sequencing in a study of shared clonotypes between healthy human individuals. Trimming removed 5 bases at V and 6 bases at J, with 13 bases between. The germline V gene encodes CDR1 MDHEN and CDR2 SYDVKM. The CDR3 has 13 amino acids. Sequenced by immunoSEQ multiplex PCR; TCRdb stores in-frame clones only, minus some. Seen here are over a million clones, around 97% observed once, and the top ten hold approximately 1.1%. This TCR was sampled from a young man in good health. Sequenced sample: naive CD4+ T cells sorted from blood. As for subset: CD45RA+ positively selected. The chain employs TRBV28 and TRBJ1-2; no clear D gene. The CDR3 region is CASSPRWTDGYTF. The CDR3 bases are TGTGCCAGCAGTCCTCGTTGGACCGATGGCTACACCTTC.